This T cell receptor beta chain was retrieved from a study of T cell responses to AZD1222 COVID-19 vaccine. The V gene's germline CDR1 is MNHNS and CDR2 SASEGT. Trimming took off 1 base at V and 4 bases at J, with 10 bases between the two ends. The CDR3 is 14 amino acids. Method: immunoSEQ multiplex PCR; TCRdb's copy keeps in-frame clones and lacks some. This table has about 130,000 clones, 90% appearing once. V usage is TRBV6-1 and J usage is TRBJ2-5; tentatively, D is TRBD2 (6 bases). This TCR derives from an adult in good health. The specimen was peripheral blood, collected on day 0 of MenACWY control vaccination. This chain's CDR3 is CASSEVTSLETQYF. The CDR3 DNA sequence: TGTGCCAGCAGTGAAGTGACTAGTCTAGAGACCCAGTACTTC.